This TCR beta chain is drawn from a study of cytomegalovirus exposure and HLA in healthy donors (dated by TCRdb to the late 2010s). The study in broad terms: According to an earlier analysis of 550 to 700 of the donors, about 180 million T cells yielded over 90 million unique TCR beta sequences and 276 Gb of sequence data. All discovery cohort repertoires had been generated using a single sequencing platform. An earlier analysis of nearly 600 of the donors applied high-throughput TCR beta sequencing to assess whether each TCR beta V gene segment acted as functional or pseudogenic. Using immunosequencing, the study profiled T cell repertoires from 640 or so subjects and related those repertoires to cytomegalovirus serostatus. Both class I and class II loci were covered by HLA typing, at four-digit resolution. A handful of DR-DQ haplotypes were handled as single units for association and clustering because linkage in the cohort was strong. The later analysis used no new phenotypic data to find candidate immune exposures, relying instead on TCR beta sequences and their occurrence across donors. A separate validation cohort of over 95 different subjects was used in addition to the roughly 620-subject first cohort. Approximately 310 gigabases of sequencing data and approximately 80 million unique TCR sequences were included in an early release covering 550 to 650 HLA-typed donors. A later genetic analysis used genome-wide SNP genotypes for about 60% of the roughly 670 donors, treating that subset as a discovery cohort. Typing coverage varied by locus: about 620-640 donors for A, B, C, DRB1 and DQB1; under 550 for DQA1; about 570 for DPA1; more than 450 for DPB1. The aim of the study was to test whether cataloging public T cell receptors could identify signatures of past pathogen exposure. To predict cytomegalovirus infection status, the study brought together high-throughput TCR immunosequencing, statistical association of individual TCRs with disease status, and machine learning. Donor age, sex, ethnicity and CMV serostatus were collected together with the repertoire data. Across some 400 genotyped donors of the cohort, an average of approximately 240,000 unique TCR beta nucleotide sequences per donor were sequenced, and around 20% of those sequences were non-productive. Among the roughly 400 genotyped donors, 81% belonged to the genetic ancestry cluster associated with self-reported Caucasian donors. To study patterns of TCR occurrence, a later analysis re-analyzed previously published TCR beta repertoires from around 670 donors and added high-resolution HLA genotyping.

In the case of this clone: It has no known antigen specificity. Base qualities are not recorded, but no much larger clone differs from it by a single base.

The library was prepared using the immunoSEQ multiplex PCR assay. A mixture of 60 forward primers for TCR Vbeta segments and 13 reverse primers for TCR Jbeta segments was used in the multiplex PCR. A multiplex PCR assay on genomic DNA amplified the CDR3 region of rearranged TCR beta genes. The amplified TCR beta libraries were sequenced on the Illumina HiSeq System as 87-base-pair reads. In the authors' own workflow: In a later analysis, some 80 million unique TCR beta chains were counted across the roughly 670 repertoires, and about 9.9 million of these chains were shared by at least two donors. Raw reads were error-corrected and collapsed into unique sequences by a nearest-neighbor algorithm in which closely related sequences were merged to remove PCR and sequencing errors. CDR3 sequences were aligned to IMGT reference sequences to assign V, D and J gene segments. For a sequence to be retained, at least a six-nucleotide match to both a V gene segment and a J gene segment was required. Rearrangements were called productive when the CDR3 lacked stop codons and stayed in frame with V and J; all others were non-productive. Following IMGT convention, CDR3 was defined as the stretch from the second conserved V-encoded cysteine to the conserved J-encoded phenylalanine. Sequences without an unambiguous match to a single V gene segment were excluded from the earlier analysis of about 630 of the donors. In an earlier analysis of several hundred of the donors, V segments were called functional above 56.7% productive rearrangements and were called segregating when the between-donor standard deviation exceeded 5%. To diagnose cytomegalovirus status from the catalog of TCR beta chain sequences, a statistical classification framework was built. A later analysis assigned V and J genes by comparing TCR nucleotide sequences with IMGT/GENE-DB human TR gene sequences. A later analysis assigned CDR3 sequences and most-parsimonious VDJ recombination scenarios with the TCRdist pipeline. In a later analysis, each TCR beta chain was defined by its CDR3 amino acid sequence together with its V-gene family, and reads without a unique V-gene family were excluded. To address suspected cross-contamination and a sequencing artifact, a later analysis removed a few hundred highly shared, low-generation-probability nucleotide sequences. A later analysis calculated a clonal expansion index for each public chain from normalized within-repertoire ranks of inferred template counts. In a later analysis, generation probabilities were computed using a VDJ recombination model fitted to out-of-frame rearrangements, and the results were checked against IGoR. In a later analysis, hypergeometric tests were used to score TCR-TCR, TCR-HLA and TCR-CMV co-occurrence, with a repertoire-size bias correction applied to TCR pairs. A later analysis estimated false discovery rates by permuting HLA or CMV assignments 20 times. A later analysis grouped co-occurring TCRs with DBSCAN, adding TCRdist sequence similarity when clustering within HLA-allele-positive subsets. For co-occurrence clustering, repertoires with fewer than 30,000 or more than 120,000 public chains were excluded, along with four or five repertoires with anomalous nucleotide sharing. This immuneACCESS table, as held by TCRdb, lists in-frame sequences with V and J called but not all clones. Of the missing ones, under half trace to an unresolved V gene in checked studies; the others have no known cause. V and J calls and clone size are copied from that table; D and trimming were computed from the DNA. This sample comprises around 230,000 clones, 75% to 80% of them detected only once. The top ten clonotypes cover 1.5% to 2% of the sample.

The cysteine opens and the phenylalanine closes a CDR3 of 15 amino acids. The read is trimmed to its CDR3 DNA, 45 bases read in frame from base 1. CDR1 is given as MNHEY and CDR2 as SVGAGI, both from the germline V gene. After removal of 6 bases from V and 2 bases from J, the junction retains 9 bases not matched to a gene. The cohort was made up of 650 to 700 healthy bone marrow donors. At the time of sampling, every cohort member was nominally healthy, though immune exposures that went unrecorded were likely present. The donor was CMV seronegative and belonged to the group of roughly 330 seronegative cohort members. Each donor provided a peripheral blood sample, and peripheral blood mononuclear cells were used for TCR beta sequencing. The Qiagen DNeasy Blood Extraction Kit was used to extract genomic DNA from the blood cell samples. What the research found in general, with its limitations: A total of around 150 TCR beta chains were listed by the study as associated with cytomegalovirus. A later analysis found that most CMV-associated TCR beta chains appeared HLA-restricted, with HLA associations seemingly driven largely by CMV exposure. V-gene and J-gene trimming of TCR beta chains was associated with a missense DCLRE1C variant in a later genetic analysis, and the association was replicated in an independent cohort. In a later genetic analysis, fewer N-insertions in productive TCRs were reported among donors in an Asian-associated ancestry cluster than the roughly 710-donor mean. The classifier was reported to diagnose cytomegalovirus status with high specificity and sensitivity in both the original cohort and the validation cohort. Broadly in line with IMGT annotations, most TCR beta V segments showed up in productive rearrangements about 90% or about 30% of the time in an earlier analysis of some 590 of the donors. The cohort was sequenced for TCR beta chains only, and without alpha or paired-chain data the features that could be detected were limited. According to a later analysis, TCR association rates differed among HLA loci, with DRB1 alleles showing the most associated TCRs and HLA-C alleles showing the fewest. Because HLA typing was missing for some donors at each locus, association tests included only the typed subset. According to a later analysis, parvovirus B19, influenza, CMV and Epstein-Barr virus appeared linked to several top co-occurrence clusters. The authors suggested that the approach could potentially be extended to other disease states and immunological phenotypes. For the cohort, immune exposure information was limited to CMV serostatus. Assigning TCR associations to individual alleles was difficult when HLA alleles, especially DR and DQ, strongly co-occurred. A further reported finding was that TCR beta sequences accurately predicted the HLA-A and HLA-B alleles for most subjects in the first cohort. Across donors, most TCR sequences were observed very rarely, whereas some public TCRs were present in many individuals. A later analysis associated some 17,000 TCR beta sequences with specific HLA alleles at a false discovery rate of 0.05. Roughly uniform sequencing depth across donors was assumed in presence/absence analyses, although this assumption may not hold. Some IMGT-functional V segments, including TRBV6-2 and TRBV6-3, could not be distinguished by the 87-base-pair reads and were therefore excluded. A group of highly shared sequence variants was considered likely to be a technical artifact of the sequencing pipeline. Because counts were too low, some 17 rarely observed V segments, including chromosome 9 orphons, were left out of the earlier analysis of about 500 of the donors. Compared with equally common non-associated chains, HLA-associated TCR beta chains in a later analysis were more clonally expanded and had lower generation probabilities. A few of the identified cytomegalovirus-associated TCR beta chains were confirmed in vitro to be specific for cytomegalovirus antigens. Linkage disequilibrium might explain the correlated functional status among segregating V segments, but an unknown experimental factor could not be excluded.

This TCR derives from a male donor in good health and CMV-seronegative. The chain is made from TRBV6-5 and TRBJ2-7; 8 central bases correspond to TRBD1. Sequenced material: PBMCs. For the CDR3, the sequence is CASRPRDRPPYEQYF. The DNA reads TGTGCCAGCAGGCCTCGGGACAGGCCCCCCTACGAGCAGTACTTC.